One and the same sample provided the 16 T cell receptor beta chains below, sequenced in a study of T-cell memory formation after mild COVID-19. MiXCR was run by TCRdb on the 5' RACE reads, yielding one entry per CDR3 protein. This table has a few hundred thousand distinct CDR3 sequences, 25% to 30% appearing once. The sequenced sample was PBMCs or a T cell subset sorted from them (not recorded which). The receptor set was obtained from an adult woman who had mild COVID-19 (a few samples of this study predate the infection). Cell type and time point are not known.

The chain combines TRBV15 with TRBJ2-5; unclear D gene. Trimming took off 0 bases at V and 4 bases at J, with 3 bases between the two ends. CDR1 is LNHNV and CDR2 is YYDKDF in the germline V gene (reference sequence). The CDR3 spans 12 residues. CDR3 nucleotides: TGTGCCACCAGCAGAGATGTAGAGACCCAGTACTTC. Protein product: CATSRDVETQYF.

This clonotype has only a few counts. The V call is TRBV7-9, the J call TRBJ2-3, with 7 bases that match TRBD2. The CDR3 totals 15 residues. The trim removed 4 bases at V and 2 bases at J, leaving 6 bases unmatched. Germline CDR1 reads SEHNR; CDR2 reads FQNEAQ (reference sequence). CDR3 residues: CASSSTGGNTDTQYF. In DNA form, the CDR3 reads TGTGCCAGCAGCTCGACGGGGGGAAACACAGATACGCAGTATTTT.

The chain links TRBV5-1 to TRBJ1-1; the match to TRBD1 covers 8 bases. Germline V lookup: CDR1 SGHRS, CDR2 YFSETQ. The length of the CDR3 is 17 residues. V was pared by 4 bases and J by 5 bases, with 16 bases of the junction left unmatched. CDR3 sequence reads: CASSQPFSTGATTEAFF. DNA of the CDR3: TGCGCCAGCAGCCAACCTTTCTCGACAGGGGCCACGACTGAAGCTTTCTTT. Filled out from reference TRBV5-1 and TRBJ1-1, the complete variable domain reads KAGVTQTPRYLIKTRGQQVTLSCSPISGHRSVSWYQQTPGQGLQFLFEYFSETQRNKGNFPGRFSGRQFSNSRSEMNVSTLELGDSALYLCASSQPFSTGATTEAFFGQGTRLTVV.

The count of this clonotype is one. The genes are TRBV5-4 and TRBJ2-3; D not certain. The CDR3 spans 14 residues. Trimming took 0 bases from V and 2 from J, leaving 7 bases between them. The germline V gene encodes CDR1 SGHNT and CDR2 YYREEE (reference sequence). CDR3 loop: CASSLGTYTDTQYF. The CDR3 nucleotides are TGTGCCAGCAGCTTGGGGACCTACACAGATACGCAGTATTTT.

V usage is TRBV20-1 and J usage is TRBJ1-1; perhaps TRBD1 as D (5 bases). Trimming cost V 1 base and J 7 bases, with 16 bases left between them. This CDR3 contains 14 residues. Germline lookup yields CDR1 DFQATT and CDR2 SNEGSKA (reference sequence). CDR3 sequence (DNA): TGCAGTGCTAGAGGTCGGGACGGGACCCATGAAGCTTTCTTT. Protein sequence: CSARGRDGTHEAFF.

This clonotype has at least ten counts. V gene TRBV5-5 combines with J gene TRBJ1-5; TRBD1 agrees at 11 bases. The CDR3 totals 17 residues. Germline loops: CDR1 SGHKS, CDR2 YYEKEE (reference sequence). Unmatched junction bases numbered 7, after V lost 3 bases and J lost 2 bases. CDR3 in amino acids: CASSSGTGGSGNQPQHF. The CDR3, as DNA: TGTGCCAGCAGCTCCGGGACAGGGGGTTCGGGCAATCAGCCCCAGCATTTT.

This clonotype was picked up a small number of times. This sequence joins TRBV9 and TRBJ2-1, with D perhaps matching TRBD1 (5 bases). Germline V CDR1 and CDR2: SGDLS, YYNGEE. V was shortened by 1 base and J by 1 base, with 9 bases between the two germline ends. This CDR3 contains 15 residues. CDR3 sequence: CASSVIGASYNEQFF. Here the CDR3 DNA reads TGTGCCAGCAGCGTAATAGGGGCTTCCTACAATGAGCAGTTCTTC.

This clonotype has just a few counts. The genes are TRBV7-9 and TRBJ2-2; 7 bases are a match to TRBD1. CDR1 is SEHNR, CDR2 FQNEAQ, per germline (reference sequence). CDR3 length equals 11 residues. The chain's CDR3 is CVGQVKLELFF. Written as DNA, the CDR3 is TGTGTAGGACAGGTGAAACTGGAGCTGTTTTTT.

This clonotype was detected a few times. This chain links TRBV7-6 with TRBJ1-2; TRBD1 might be the D (5 bases). In germline, CDR1 is SGHVS, CDR2 FNYEAQ. V lost 3 bases and J lost 6, with 17 bases in between. CDR3 length: 15 amino acids. CDR3 in DNA: TGTGCCAGCAGCTTGGATTTGGCCGGGGGGGATGGCTACACCTTC. Translation: CASSLDLAGGDGYTF. Full variable domain (missing parts from reference TRBV7-6 and TRBJ1-2): GAGVSQSPRYKVTKRGQDVALRCDPISGHVSLYWYRQALGQGPEFLTYFNYEAQQDKSGLPNDRFSAERPEGSISTLTIQRTEQRDSAMYRCASSLDLAGGDGYTFGSGTRLTVV.

This clonotype was found a few times. V usage is TRBV6-5 and J usage is TRBJ2-7; tentatively, D is TRBD1 (6 bases). V shed 6 bases and J shed 0 bases, with 15 bases lying between them. The germline V gene has CDR1 MNHEY and CDR2 SVGAGI. This CDR3 is 15 amino acids long. The CDR3 region has the DNA TGTGCCAGCAGCCGTGGACAGAGGAGCTCCTACGAGCAGTACTTC. Its protein is CASSRGQRSSYEQYF.

The chain couples TRBV5-1 to TRBJ1-5, with a possible D match to TRBD1 (5 bases). V dropped 0 bases and J dropped 0 bases, with 7 bases sitting between them. CDR3 length: 15 residues. In germline, CDR1 is SGHRS, CDR2 YFSETQ. CDR3 loop: CASSLEGVSNQPQHF. As DNA, the CDR3 is TGCGCCAGCAGCTTGGAAGGGGTTAGCAATCAGCCCCAGCATTTT.

J is TRBJ1-2 and V is TRBV9; possible D gene TRBD1, 6 bases. Per the germline V gene, CDR1 is SGDLS and CDR2 is YYNGEE. Trimming cost V 0 bases and J 3 bases, with 15 bases left between them. CDR3 length equals 16 residues. The CDR3 sequence: CASSVDWSGEDYGYTF. DNA for the CDR3: TGTGCCAGCAGCGTAGACTGGTCAGGGGAAGACTATGGCTACACCTTC. Looking up the rest from reference TRBV9 and TRBJ1-2 gives the full variable domain: DSGVTQTPKHLITATGQRVTLRCSPRSGDLSVYWYQQSLDQGLQFLIQYYNGEERAKGNILERFSAQQFPDLHSELNLSSLELGDSALYFCASSVDWSGEDYGYTFGSGTRLTVV.

This clonotype was detected only a few times. This chain links TRBV12-3 or TRBV12-4 with TRBJ2-7, with 7 bases matching TRBD1. The CDR3 has 13 residues. V trimming: 6 bases; J trimming: 6 bases; junction bases outside the gene matches: 8. The CDR3 nucleotides are TGTGCCAGCAGGCAGACAGGGTTTGGCGAGCAGTACTTC. Its translation: CASRQTGFGEQYF.

This clonotype was observed at least ten times. The chain uses TRBV7-2 and TRBJ2-3; D unresolved. Germline values: CDR1 SGHTA, CDR2 FQGNSA. The CDR3 is 12 residues long. Trimming shortened V by 4 bases and J by 5 bases, and 7 bases separated the two germline ends. DNA for the CDR3: TGTGCCAGCAGCTGGCCCGAAGATACGCAGTATTTT. This sequence encodes CASSWPEDTQYF.

In this sample, this clonotype turned up a few times. This chain links TRBV2 with TRBJ2-1; either TRBD1 or TRBD2 may supply D (5 bases each). The ends were cut back, 1 base at V and 4 bases at J, with 5 bases in the middle. CDR1 is SNHLY and CDR2 is FYNNEI in the germline V gene. The CDR3 is made up of 13 amino acids. CDR3 residues: CASSEGGYNEQFF. CDR3 DNA: TGTGCCAGCAGTGAAGGGGGGTACAATGAGCAGTTCTTC.

V and J are TRBV5-4 and TRBJ2-3, with TRBD2 matching over 7 bases. This CDR3 contains 15 residues. Per germline, CDR1 SGHNT and CDR2 YYREEE (reference sequence). The junction had 9 bases not matched to a gene; V was cut back by 2 bases and J by 6 bases. The CDR3 region has the DNA TGTGCCAGCAGCTTCGCTGGACTAGGATCCGATACGCAGTATTTT. Its protein is CASSFAGLGSDTQYF.